The 9 T cell receptor beta chains below all came from one sample that was sequenced in a study of OX40 agonist ivuxolimab in advanced cancers. Using immunoSEQ multiplex PCR, the repertoire was profiled, and TCRdb retains in-frame clones only, with some absent. Among more than 35,000 clones, 80% to 90% were seen once, and the ten largest hold less than 55%. The sample consisted of CD4+ or CD8+ T cells sorted from blood, taken in a trial of the OX40 agonist ivuxolimab. Every receptor here comes from an adult with an advanced solid tumor such as melanoma, head and neck, liver or kidney cancer.

In its sample, this clone was seen once. The chain joins TRBV9 to TRBJ2-7; D not resolved. CDR1 is SGDLS, CDR2 YYNGEE, per germline. The CDR3 covers 13 residues. The V end was cut by 3 bases, the J end by 2 bases, with 9 bases between. The CDR3 region has the DNA TGTGCCAGCAGCGCCGGGTATGCCTACGAGCAGTACTTC. Encoded protein: CASSAGYAYEQYF. Full variable domain (outside the CDR3, taken from reference TRBV9 and TRBJ2-7): DSGVTQTPKHLITATGQRVTLRCSPRSGDLSVYWYQQSLDQGLQFLIQYYNGEERAKGNILERFSAQQFPDLHSELNLSSLELGDSALYFCASSAGYAYEQYFGPGTRLTVT.

This clone was detected once. This sample also contains other DNA sequences that code for the same CDR3. The chain has TRBV6-5 and TRBJ2-7; D gene unclear. This CDR3 comprises 13 residues. Germline assignment: CDR1 MNHEY and CDR2 SVGAGI. Trimming shortened V by 0 bases and J by 1 base, and 4 bases separated the two germline ends. The CDR3 region is CASSYSGSYEQYF. CDR3 bases: TGTGCCAGCAGTTACTCGGGGTCCTACGAGCAGTACTTC.

CDR3 region: CASGGAGTDTQYF. The CDR3 nucleotides are TGTGCCAGCGGGGGGGCCGGAACAGATACGCAGTATTTT. The gene calls are TRBV11-3 and TRBJ2-3, with D maybe TRBD2 (7 bases). V dropped 8 bases and J dropped 3 bases, with 12 bases sitting between them. The length of the CDR3 is 13 residues. From germline, CDR1 is SGHNT and CDR2 YENEEA.

The chain combines TRBV4-3 with TRBJ1-5; tentatively, D is TRBD1 (5 bases). Trimming cost V 8 bases and J 4 bases, with 18 bases left between them. CDR3 length: 15 residues. Germline CDR1 LGHNA, CDR2 YSLEER. In nucleotides, the CDR3 is TGCGCCAGCCCGGGGGGGGTACAGCCGAATCAGCCCCAGCATTTT. Translation: CASPGGVQPNQPQHF.

V and J are TRBV7-6 and TRBJ2-6; possible D gene TRBD1, 6 bases. This CDR3 is built from 16 residues. The V and J ends lost 5 bases and 2 bases respectively, with 13 bases between them. CDR1 is SGHVS, CDR2 FNYEAQ, per germline. The chain's CDR3 is CASSLPSGAGANVLTF. The CDR3 bases are TGTGCCAGCAGCCTCCCCTCAGGGGCTGGGGCCAACGTCCTGACTTTC.

V and J are TRBV10-3 and TRBJ2-1, with D maybe TRBD1 (6 bases). This CDR3 has 12 amino acids. V was pared by 4 bases and J by 7 bases, with 8 bases between. Germline V gene sequence: CDR1 ENHRY, CDR2 SYGVKD. CDR3 loop: CAISVGQNEQFF. CDR3 nucleotides: TGTGCCATCAGTGTAGGACAGAATGAGCAGTTCTTC.

V and J are TRBV7-6 and TRBJ1-1; no clear D gene. CDR1 and CDR2 from the germline V gene are SGHVS and FNYEAQ. V was pared by 1 base and J by 1 base, with 7 bases between. The CDR3 is 14 amino acids. CDR3 in DNA: TGTGCCAGCAGCTTAGAGCCCAGGAACACTGAAGCTTTCTTT. Amino acids: CASSLEPRNTEAFF.

The chain has TRBV28 and TRBJ2-2, with D possibly being TRBD1 or TRBD2 (6 bases each). CDR3 length equals 15 residues. Deletions cut 2 bases from V and 3 bases from J, with 10 bases between. Germline V CDR1 and CDR2: MDHEN, SYDVKM. CDR3 protein: CASSLNREDTGELFF. CDR3 nucleotide sequence: TGTGCCAGCAGTTTAAACAGGGAGGACACCGGGGAGCTGTTTTTT.

V and J are TRBV23-1 and TRBJ2-2, with D possibly TRBD2 on 5 matching bases. TRBV23-1 is an ORF, with its function uncertain. There are 16 residues in the CDR3. The germline V and J ends were trimmed by 6 bases and 4 bases, with 18 bases remaining between them. In nucleotides, the CDR3 is TGCGCCAGCAGCACGCGGTGCGGGCCGGGCACCGGGGAGCTGTTTTTT. Amino acid sequence: CASSTRCGPGTGELFF.